The T cell receptor (beta chain) under discussion was sequenced for a study of cytomegalovirus exposure and HLA in healthy donors. The PCR was carried out with 60 Vbeta primers and 13 Jbeta primers. Sequencing used immunoSEQ multiplex PCR; TCRdb keeps in-frame clones, though not all of them. The sample has over 150,000 clones, around 75% seen once. Germline CDR1 LNHDA, CDR2 SQIVND (reference sequence). Trimming cost V 2 bases and J 5 bases, with 7 bases left between them. The CDR3 loop spans 12 amino acids. The sample consisted of PBMCs. The TCR sequence derives from a young man in good health and CMV-seronegative. This rearrangement joins TRBV19 to TRBJ2-7; no clear D. The chain's CDR3 is CASSISSDEQYF. The CDR3 nucleotides are TGTGCCAGTAGTATATCCAGCGACGAGCAGTACTTC.